This TCR beta chain was found in a study of T cells in women clearing cervical HPV infection. Study-wide context: Women with histologically confirmed HPV16-related CIN3 or worse, 2 with invasive cancer, served as cases.

With respect to this clone: The sequenced fragment ends 3 residues before the CDR3 boundary, so the rest is inferred from the germline J gene.

The germline CDR1 and CDR2 sequences are MDHEN and SYDVKM. The V and J ends lost 5 bases and 4 bases respectively, with 5 bases between them. CDR3 length: 11 amino acids. Libraries were prepared by immunoSEQ multiplex PCR; TCRdb keeps only in-frame clonotypes and omits some of them. This repertoire includes 15,000 to 20,000 clones. Sequencing used blood buffy coat. The clonotype originates from a woman aged 18-70 years with a cervical HPV16 infection that either progressed to CIN3+ or cleared (not recorded which). V and J are TRBV28 and TRBJ1-1; D unresolved. The CDR3 DNA, read in part, is TGTGCCAGCAGTCCAGGCACTGAA. Protein sequence: CASSPGTE. From start to end, the CDR3 is CASSPGTEAFF. Variable domain in full (rest from reference TRBV28 and TRBJ1-1): DVKVTQSSRYLVKRTGEKVFLECVQDMDHENMFWYRQDPGLGLRLIYFSYDVKMKEKGDIPEGYSVSREKKERFSLILESASTNQTSMYLCASSPGTEAFFGQGTRLTVV.